These T cell receptor beta chains were read from a single sample in a study of T cell responses to AZD1222 COVID-19 vaccine. The assay was immunoSEQ multiplex PCR, and TCRdb's table has in-frame clones only and misses some. The sample lists 150,000 to 200,000 clones, 90% to 95% seen once, with over 0.7% in the top ten. Sequences were derived from peripheral blood, sampled on day 0 of AZD1222 vaccination. Receptors originate from an adult in good health. Each CDR3 is given with its conserved first and last residue.

V,CDR3
TRBV28,CASSQTSNTEAFF
TRBV10-3,CAITPDKETYNEQFF
TRBV7-6,CASSLGRRETQYF
TRBV9,CASSVEPQGQPQHF
TRBV6-5,CASSYSLAQGTYEQYF
TRBV5-5,CASILGTGGNEQFF
TRBV10-3,CAIRQGVVNEQFF
TRBV9,CASSSGGRVRLGTEAFF
TRBV19,CASSAQLSSYEQYF
TRBV7-8,CASSPWDRDYGYTF
TRBV7-9,CASSFGDYGYTF
TRBV7-9,CASSFGRAPSTDTQYF
TRBV6-5,CASSYGGTVNTEAFF
TRBV2,CASSISGTEGYTF
TRBV4-1,CASSQHGLGTDTQYF